This passage covers 32 T cell receptor beta chains from one sample sequenced in a study of blood T cell repertoires in COVID-19. Some clones are missing from TCRdb's copy, which holds only in-frame ones; the method was immunoSEQ multiplex PCR. The sample shows around 150,000 clones, 75% to 80% of them seen only once. Sequenced material: PBMCs or T cells enriched from blood (not recorded which). The source of these receptors is a woman aged 50 to 60 who had recovered from COVID-19.

Here the CDR3 reads CASSGSIYVNEQFF. CDR3 DNA: TGTGCCAGCAGCGGGAGTATCTATGTCAATGAGCAGTTCTTC. The chain couples TRBV27 to TRBJ2-1; a weak D match, TRBD2 (6 bases). Germline values: CDR1 MNHEY, CDR2 SMNVEV (reference sequence). The CDR3 has 14 amino acids. V dropped 6 bases and J dropped 6 bases, with 15 bases sitting between them.

V usage is TRBV3-1 (or the pseudogene TRBV3-2) and J usage is TRBJ1-6, with D uncertain. This CDR3 comprises 14 residues. Germline CDR1 LGHDT, CDR2 YNNKEL (reference sequence). Trimming pared 3 bases from V and 7 bases from J, leaving 10 bases between. In DNA form, the CDR3 reads TGTGCCAGCAGCCATGAGCTGAGAAATTCACCCCTCCACTTT. Protein sequence: CASSHELRNSPLHF.

The rearrangement links TRBV11-1 to TRBJ1-4; maybe TRBD1 (5 bases). The V end lost 5 bases, the J end lost 8 bases, and 15 bases lay between the germline ends. The CDR3 contains 14 residues. In germline, CDR1 is SGHAT, CDR2 FQDESV (reference sequence). The CDR3 loop is CASSLPGLGEKLFF. CDR3 nucleotide sequence: TGTGCCAGCAGCCTCCCGGGACTAGGGGAAAAACTGTTTTTT.

This sequence joins TRBV15 and TRBJ1-4; TRBD1 might be the D (6 bases). The V end was cut by 3 bases, the J end by 7 bases, with 15 bases between. This CDR3 comprises 15 residues. Per germline, CDR1 LNHNV and CDR2 YYDKDF (reference sequence). The CDR3 reads CATSSLGGGSEKLFF. DNA of the CDR3: TGTGCCACCAGCAGCCTAGGGGGAGGGAGTGAAAAACTGTTTTTT.

This sequence joins TRBV7-9 and TRBJ2-2, with 10 bases matching TRBD1. The CDR3 sequence is 17 residues long. Germline values: CDR1 SEHNR, CDR2 FQNEAQ (reference sequence). Unmatched junction bases numbered 8, after V lost 2 bases and J lost 5 bases. CDR3 DNA: TGTGCCAGCAGCTTACGAGGACAGGGGGAGGGAACCGGGGAGCTGTTTTTT. Its protein is CASSLRGQGEGTGELFF.

This clone has just one count. The chain joins TRBV27 to TRBJ1-5, with 7 bases fitting TRBD1. The CDR3 has 17 residues. V shed 5 bases and J 3 bases; nucleotides not matched to a gene: 13. The germline gives CDR1 MNHEY, CDR2 SMNVEV (reference sequence). The CDR3 sequence: CASSPTSTGTDNQPQHF. The DNA of the CDR3 is TGTGCCAGCAGTCCTACCTCGACAGGGACGGACAATCAGCCCCAGCATTTT.

CDR3 in DNA: TGTGCCAGCAGCACTAACTGGGGCACCTATAATTCACCCCTCCACTTT. This sequence encodes CASSTNWGTYNSPLHF. V and J are TRBV11-2 and TRBJ1-6; TRBD1 is a possible D gene (5 bases). This CDR3 region has 16 residues. V lost 5 bases, J lost 2 bases, and 13 bases lay in between. CDR1 and CDR2 (germline): SGHAT, FQNNGV.

This clone was seen once. The J gene is TRBJ2-5, the V gene TRBV29-1; 7 bases are shared with TRBD2. V shed 8 bases and J 3 bases; nucleotides not matched to a gene: 9. This CDR3 has 13 amino acids. Germline V gene sequence: CDR1 SQVTM, CDR2 ANQGSEA. The DNA for the CDR3 is TGCAGCTCCGGGGAGGGCAGGAAAGAGACCCAGTACTTC. It specifies CSSGEGRKETQYF.

The chain uses TRBV29-1 and TRBJ2-2, with 15 bases that match TRBD2. The CDR3 has 16 amino acids. Germline CDR1 SQVTM, CDR2 ANQGSEA. Germline trimming cut 4 bases from V and 1 base from J; bases unmatched to any gene: 1. The CDR3, as DNA: TGCAGCGTTGGGGGACTAGCGGGAGGGAACACCGGGGAGCTGTTTTTT. This codes for CSVGGLAGGNTGELFF.

The chain has TRBV7-9 and TRBJ2-1; 8 nucleotides match TRBD1. V lost 5 bases and J lost 5; bases outside the gene matches: 2. Germline V gene sequence: CDR1 SEHNR, CDR2 FQNEAQ (reference sequence). The CDR3 has 13 residues. DNA of the CDR3: TGTGCCAGCAGCGAGACAGGGGACAATGAGCAGTTCTTC. Amino acid sequence: CASSETGDNEQFF.

V gene TRBV27 combines with J gene TRBJ1-6; 10 bases agree with TRBD1. CDR1 is MNHEY, CDR2 SMNVEV, per germline (reference sequence). J gave up 4 bases and V 3 bases, and 3 bases lay outside the gene matches. This CDR3 region has 16 residues. Here the CDR3 reads CASSFWTGGYNSPLHF. In nucleotides, the CDR3 is TGTGCCAGCAGTTTCTGGACAGGGGGGTATAATTCACCCCTCCACTTT.

The V and J genes are TRBV24-1 and TRBJ2-2, with TRBD1 as a possible D gene (5 bases). CDR1 KGHDR and CDR2 SFDVKD come from the germline V gene. Trimming took off 0 bases at V and 3 bases at J, with 10 bases between the two ends. This CDR3 is 16 amino acids long. The CDR3 DNA reads as TGTGCCACCAGTGATTTGAAGGGGATCGACACCGGGGAGCTGTTTTTT. Its protein is CATSDLKGIDTGELFF.

V gene TRBV28 combines with J gene TRBJ2-5; D is unresolved. Deletions cut 7 bases from V and 5 bases from J, with 8 bases between. Per the germline V gene, CDR1 is MDHEN and CDR2 is SYDVKM. The CDR3 is 11 amino acids. The CDR3 region has the DNA TGTGCCAGCACCGCGCGGGAGACCCAGTACTTC. Translated: CASTARETQYF.

The chain joins TRBV5-4 to TRBJ2-2, with D maybe TRBD1 (6 bases). The CDR3 covers 15 residues. Germline V lookup: CDR1 SGHNT, CDR2 YYREEE (reference sequence). Trimming cost V 5 bases and J 2 bases, with 13 bases left between them. In DNA form, the CDR3 reads TGTGCCAGCAGGCCCGGGACACTTAACACCGGGGAGCTGTTTTTT. It specifies CASRPGTLNTGELFF.

This clone was observed a handful of times. This sequence joins TRBV7-8 and TRBJ2-2, with TRBD1 matching over 8 bases. The CDR3 covers 16 residues. Germline assignment: CDR1 SGHVS and CDR2 FQNEAQ. V lost 5 bases and J lost 6; bases outside the gene matches: 11. Written as DNA, the CDR3 is TGTGCCAGCAGCCCAGGACAGGGACTGGGAGCCGGGGAGCTGTTTTTT. This codes for CASSPGQGLGAGELFF.

The chain recombines TRBV5-6 with TRBJ1-4, with 7 nucleotides matching TRBD1. CDR3 length: 16 residues. V lost 1 base to trimming and J lost 0 bases; unmatched junction nucleotides: 3. Germline CDR1 reads SGHDT; CDR2 reads YYEEEE. The CDR3 nucleotides are TGTGCCAGCAGCTTGCTCACAGGGGCAACTAATGAAAAACTGTTTTTT. It yields the protein CASSLLTGATNEKLFF.

This clone was detected once. V and J are TRBV5-6 and TRBJ2-6; possibly TRBD2 for D (5 bases). The CDR3 totals 14 residues. V lost 4 bases to trimming and J lost 0 bases, with 5 bases between them. Per germline, CDR1 SGHDT and CDR2 YYEEEE. DNA for the CDR3: TGTGCCAGCAGCAGCGGCTCTGGGGCCAACGTCCTGACTTTC. This encodes CASSSGSGANVLTF.

The V gene is TRBV30, the J gene TRBJ1-1; D may be TRBD1 (5 bases). The length of the CDR3 is 14 residues. The germline CDR1 and CDR2 sequences are GTSNPN and SVGIG (reference sequence). The V end was cut by 2 bases, the J end by 0 bases, with 10 bases between. The CDR3 DNA is TGTGCCTGGAGTTCTGGGGGGTTGAACACTGAAGCTTTCTTT. Its protein is CAWSSGGLNTEAFF.

This clone came up once. The chain joins TRBV7-3 to TRBJ2-1, with 9 bases aligning to TRBD2. CDR3 size: 14 residues. From germline, CDR1 is SGHTA and CDR2 FQGTGA. V was clipped by 6 bases and J by 3 bases; unmatched bases: 3. CDR3 amino acids: CASSHSGSYNEQFF. CDR3 in DNA: TGTGCCAGCAGTCATAGCGGGAGCTACAATGAGCAGTTCTTC.

This clone has just one count. CDR3 nucleotides: TGTGCCAGCAGCCAGCCCAACAGGGGACTCGACGAGCAGTACTTC. Its translation: CASSQPNRGLDEQYF. The V and J genes are TRBV3-1 (or the pseudogene TRBV3-2) and TRBJ2-7, with D possibly being TRBD1 (7 bases). CDR3 length: 15 residues. The germline gives CDR1 LGHDT, CDR2 YNNKEL (reference sequence). Between the trimmed V and J ends, which lost 3 bases and 5 bases, there was a span of 17 bases.

This clone was recorded once. The chain uses TRBV14 and TRBJ1-2, with TRBD1 matching over 8 bases. With 4 bases clipped from V and 8 bases from J, the junction kept 18 bases outside the gene matches. The germline V gene encodes CDR1 SGHDN and CDR2 FVKESK. The CDR3 totals 17 residues. The CDR3 protein is CASSPTKGRTGIAGYTF. CDR3 coding DNA: TGTGCCAGCAGCCCAACAAAGGGCCGGACAGGGATTGCAGGCTACACCTTC.

With respect to this clone: Other DNA sequences in this specimen translate into the identical CDR3. The chain recombines TRBV7-9 with TRBJ2-3, with 9 nucleotides matching TRBD2. There are 14 residues in the CDR3. Germline assignment: CDR1 SEHNR and CDR2 FQNEAQ (reference sequence). After removal of 4 bases from V and 1 base from J, the junction contained 0 bases not matched to a gene. CDR3 amino acids: CASSSSGGTDTQYF. Here the CDR3 DNA reads TGTGCCAGCAGCTCTAGCGGGGGCACAGATACGCAGTATTTT.

V gene TRBV5-5 combines with J gene TRBJ1-4; possible D gene TRBD1, 5 bases. Germline CDR1 is SGHKS and CDR2 is YYEKEE (reference sequence). The V gene lost 0 bases and the J gene lost 8 bases, with 14 bases spanning the gap. The CDR3 totals 15 residues. CDR3 nucleotide sequence: TGTGCCAGCAGCTTGGTCCAGTGGGGGGACGAAAAACTGTTTTTT. Translation: CASSLVQWGDEKLFF.

The V and J genes are TRBV6-1 and TRBJ2-7; D possibly corresponds to TRBD2 (5 bases). Germline V CDR1 and CDR2: MNHNS, SASEGT. The ends were cut back, 3 bases at V and 2 bases at J, with 14 bases in the middle. CDR3 length: 15 residues. The CDR3 loop is CASSDLGGSTYEQYF. DNA for the CDR3: TGTGCCAGCAGTGATCTCGGCGGGTCCACCTACGAGCAGTACTTC.

The V and J genes are TRBV7-3 and TRBJ2-3, with D tentatively TRBD2 (5 bases). Trimming left V 5 bases short and J 0 bases short, with 9 bases between. This CDR3 comprises 14 residues. CDR1 SGHTA and CDR2 FQGTGA come from the germline V gene. CDR3 loop: CASSATGSTDTQYF. Here the CDR3 DNA reads TGTGCCAGCAGCGCCACGGGGAGCACAGATACGCAGTATTTT.

This CDR3 is CASSFEQGTGELFF. The DNA for the CDR3 is TGTGCCAGCAGCTTTGAGCAGGGCACCGGGGAGCTGTTTTTT. The chain is built from TRBV5-6 and TRBJ2-2; maybe TRBD1 (5 bases). The CDR3 covers 14 residues. The V and J ends lost 2 bases and 4 bases respectively, with 9 bases between them. CDR1 is SGHDT and CDR2 is YYEEEE in the germline V gene.

This clone was detected only a few times. The V call is TRBV2, the J call TRBJ2-5, with D possibly being TRBD1 (6 bases). The germline V and J ends were trimmed by 7 bases and 10 bases, with 19 bases remaining between them. This CDR3 contains 13 residues. In germline, CDR1 is SNHLY, CDR2 FYNNEI. The CDR3 coding sequence is TGTGCCAGCACGTACAGGGTACTTAGTAGCCAGTACTTC. It specifies CASTYRVLSSQYF.

V and J are TRBV30 and TRBJ2-7; 12 positions match TRBD2. There are 14 residues in the CDR3. Germline V lookup: CDR1 GTSNPN, CDR2 SVGIG (reference sequence). Trimming removed 4 bases from V and 4 bases from J; junction bases left unmatched: 5. The CDR3 DNA follows: TGTGCCTGGACTAGCGGGAGGGGGAGGTACGAGCAGTACTTC. Protein: CAWTSGRGRYEQYF.

This clone was recorded once. This chain joins TRBV30 and TRBJ1-3; D not certain. Deletions cut 2 bases from V and 1 base from J, with 6 bases between. CDR1 is GTSNPN, CDR2 SVGIG, per germline (reference sequence). The CDR3 runs to 13 residues. The DNA for the CDR3 is TGTGCCTGGAGTAGGGAGTCTGGAAACACCATATATTTT. Translating gives CAWSRESGNTIYF.

This clone was observed a handful of times. This specimen includes other DNA sequences encoding the same CDR3. The rearrangement links TRBV3-1 (or the pseudogene TRBV3-2) to TRBJ1-2; unclear D gene. V was cut by 2 bases and J by 6 bases, with 4 bases left in between. Germline V CDR1 and CDR2: LGHDT, YNNKEL (reference sequence). The CDR3 covers 11 residues. In nucleotides, the CDR3 is TGTGCCAGCAGCCAATCAGATGGCTACACCTTC. It translates to CASSQSDGYTF.

This clone turned up a few times. The chain joins TRBV6-5 to TRBJ1-2; 10 bases line up with TRBD1. The V gene end was trimmed by 4 bases and the J gene end by 8 bases; junction bases not matched to a gene: 7. CDR1 is MNHEY, CDR2 SVGAGI, per germline. CDR3 length: 14 residues. CDR3 sequence reads: CASSWTGGSKGYTF. The DNA of the CDR3 is TGTGCCAGCAGTTGGACAGGGGGATCAAAAGGCTACACCTTC.

The chain combines TRBV5-1 with TRBJ1-2; 8 bases are shared with TRBD1. The CDR3 runs 15 residues. Germline trimming cut 0 bases from V and 5 bases from J; bases unmatched to any gene: 6. Germline assignment: CDR1 SGHRS and CDR2 YFSETQ. CDR3 amino acids: CASSLAGTGSYGYTF. DNA of the CDR3: TGCGCCAGCAGCTTGGCTGGGACAGGATCATATGGCTACACCTTC.